The text below deals with one T cell receptor beta chain. Its specificity is unknown. 13 Jbeta primers and 60 Vbeta primers were used for the PCR. Study processing details: An analysis performed later counted about 80 million unique TCR beta chains (roughly 11 million of them shared). TCRdb's copy holds only in-frame clones and misses some; the assay was immunoSEQ multiplex PCR. That table furnishes V, J and clone size, whereas the DNA furnished D and trimming. The sample table sets out 130,000 or so clones. These data come from a study of cytomegalovirus exposure and HLA in healthy donors. Findings and limits, study-wide: The authors listed around 150 TCR beta chains as cytomegalovirus-associated.

Germline V gene sequence: CDR1 SGDLS, CDR2 YYNGEE. Trimming pared 4 bases from V and 0 bases from J, leaving 11 bases between. CDR3 length: 15 residues. The sample was PBMCs. This TCR came from a woman in her 40s in good health and CMV-seronegative. The genes are TRBV9 and TRBJ1-3; D gene ambiguous. In DNA form, the CDR3 reads TGTGCCAGCAGCCCCGGGTTAACCTCTGGAAACACCATATATTTT. It is translated as CASSPGLTSGNTIYF.